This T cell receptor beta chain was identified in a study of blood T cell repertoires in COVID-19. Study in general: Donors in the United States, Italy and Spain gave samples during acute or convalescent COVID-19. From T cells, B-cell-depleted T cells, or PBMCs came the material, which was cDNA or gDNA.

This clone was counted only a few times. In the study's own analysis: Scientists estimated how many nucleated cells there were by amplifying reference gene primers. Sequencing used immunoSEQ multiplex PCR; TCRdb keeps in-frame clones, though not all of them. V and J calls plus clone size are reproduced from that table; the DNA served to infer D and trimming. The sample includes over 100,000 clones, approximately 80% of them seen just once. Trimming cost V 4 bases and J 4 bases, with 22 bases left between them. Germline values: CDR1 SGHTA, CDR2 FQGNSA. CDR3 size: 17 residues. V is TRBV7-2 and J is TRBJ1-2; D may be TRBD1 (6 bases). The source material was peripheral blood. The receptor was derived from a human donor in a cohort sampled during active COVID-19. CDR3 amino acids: CASSSRGTTGNSYGYTF. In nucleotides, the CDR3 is TGTGCCAGCAGCTCACGCGGAACGACAGGAAACTCCTATGGCTACACCTTC.